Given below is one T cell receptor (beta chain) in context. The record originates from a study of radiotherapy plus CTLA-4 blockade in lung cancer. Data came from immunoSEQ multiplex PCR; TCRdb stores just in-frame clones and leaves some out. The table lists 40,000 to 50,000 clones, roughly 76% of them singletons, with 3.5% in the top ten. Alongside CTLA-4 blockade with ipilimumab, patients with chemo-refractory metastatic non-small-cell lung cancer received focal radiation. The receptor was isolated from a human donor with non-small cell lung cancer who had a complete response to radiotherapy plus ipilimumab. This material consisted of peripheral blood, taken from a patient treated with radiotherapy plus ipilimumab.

The CDR3 loop reads CASSSDRTGGSLGANVLTF. The CDR3 DNA reads as TGTGCCAGCAGCTCCGATCGGACAGGGGGCTCTCTGGGGGCCAACGTCCTGACTTTC. The genes are TRBV7-2 and TRBJ2-6; TRBD1 aligns across 11 bases. The CDR3 has 19 amino acids. Losses at the gene ends were 4 bases for V and 4 bases for J; bases not matched to a gene: 12. Germline CDR1 SGHTA, CDR2 FQGNSA. Together with reference TRBV7-2 and TRBJ2-6, the CDR3 gives the full variable domain: GAGVSQSPSNKVTEKGKDVELRCDPISGHTALYWYRQSLGQGLEFLIYFQGNSAPDKSGLPSDRFSAERTGGSVSTLTIQRTQQEDSAVYLCASSSDRTGGSLGANVLTFGAGSRLTVL.